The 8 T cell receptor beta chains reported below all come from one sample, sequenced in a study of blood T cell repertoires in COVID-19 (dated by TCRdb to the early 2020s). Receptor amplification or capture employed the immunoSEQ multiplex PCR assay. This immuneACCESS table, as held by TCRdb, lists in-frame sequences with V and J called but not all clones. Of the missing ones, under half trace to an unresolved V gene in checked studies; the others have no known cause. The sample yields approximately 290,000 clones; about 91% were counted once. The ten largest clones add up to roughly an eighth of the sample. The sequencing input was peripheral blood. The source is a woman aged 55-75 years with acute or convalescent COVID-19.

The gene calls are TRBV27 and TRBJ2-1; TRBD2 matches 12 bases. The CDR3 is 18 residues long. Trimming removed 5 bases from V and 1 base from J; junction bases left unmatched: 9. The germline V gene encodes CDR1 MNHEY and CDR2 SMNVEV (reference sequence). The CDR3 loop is CASSRQLLAGGSYNEQFF. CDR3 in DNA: TGTGCCAGCAGTCGACAGCTTCTAGCGGGAGGGTCCTACAATGAGCAGTTCTTC.

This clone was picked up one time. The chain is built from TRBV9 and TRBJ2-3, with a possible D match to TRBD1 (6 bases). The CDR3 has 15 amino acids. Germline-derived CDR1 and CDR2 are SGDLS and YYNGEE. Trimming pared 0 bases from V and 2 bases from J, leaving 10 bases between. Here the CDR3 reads CASSVGGLATDTQYF. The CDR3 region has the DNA TGTGCCAGCAGCGTAGGGGGGCTAGCCACAGATACGCAGTATTTT.

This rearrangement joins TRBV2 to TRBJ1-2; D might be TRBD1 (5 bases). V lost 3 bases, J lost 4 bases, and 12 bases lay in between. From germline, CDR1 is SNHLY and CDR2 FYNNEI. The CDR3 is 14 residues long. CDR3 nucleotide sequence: TGTGCCAGCAGTGAGGGGTTGGGGGGCTATGGCTACACCTTC. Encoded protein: CASSEGLGGYGYTF.

CDR3 residues: CATSPGTSIPGELFF. CDR3 coding DNA: TGTGCCACCAGTCCCGGGACTAGCATACCCGGGGAGCTGTTTTTT. The J gene is TRBJ2-2, the V gene TRBV24-1; 9 bases are a match to TRBD2. V was clipped by 6 bases and J by 6 bases; unmatched bases: 7. Germline values: CDR1 KGHDR, CDR2 SFDVKD. This CDR3 has 15 amino acids.

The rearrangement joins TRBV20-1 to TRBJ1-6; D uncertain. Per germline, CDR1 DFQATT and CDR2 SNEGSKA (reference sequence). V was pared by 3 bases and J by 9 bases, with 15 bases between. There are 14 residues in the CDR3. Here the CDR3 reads CSASRHSGPSPLHF. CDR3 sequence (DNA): TGCAGTGCTAGTCGCCACAGCGGGCCTTCACCCCTCCACTTT.

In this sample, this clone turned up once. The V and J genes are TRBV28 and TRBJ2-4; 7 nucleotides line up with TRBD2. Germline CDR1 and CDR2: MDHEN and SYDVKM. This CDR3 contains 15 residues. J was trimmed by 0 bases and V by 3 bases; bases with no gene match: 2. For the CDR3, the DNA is TGTGCCAGCAGTTTTGGGGGGGTAGCCAAAAACATTCAGTACTTC. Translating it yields CASSFGGVAKNIQYF.

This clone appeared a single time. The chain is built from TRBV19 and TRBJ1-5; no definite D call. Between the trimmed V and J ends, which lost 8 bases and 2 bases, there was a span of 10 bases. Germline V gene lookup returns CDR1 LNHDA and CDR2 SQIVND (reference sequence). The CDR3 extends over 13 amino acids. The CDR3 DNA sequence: TGTGCCAGTGGTGCCCGGGGCAATCAGCCCCAGCATTTT. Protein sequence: CASGARGNQPQHF. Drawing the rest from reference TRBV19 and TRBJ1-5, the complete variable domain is DGGITQSPKYLFRKEGQNVTLSCEQNLNHDAMYWYRQDPGQGLRLIYYSQIVNDFQKGDIAEGYSVSREKKESFPLTVTSAQKNPTAFYLCASGARGNQPQHFGDGTRLSIL.

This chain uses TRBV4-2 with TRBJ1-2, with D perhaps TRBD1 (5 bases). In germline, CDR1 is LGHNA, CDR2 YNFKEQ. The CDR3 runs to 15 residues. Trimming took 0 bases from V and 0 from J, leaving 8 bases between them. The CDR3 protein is CASSQEQEANYGYTF. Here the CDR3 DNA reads TGTGCCAGCAGCCAAGAACAGGAAGCTAACTATGGCTACACCTTC.